This is a list of T cell receptor beta chains from one sample in a study of T cells in Graves' hyperthyroidism and ophthalmopathy. MiXCR, applied by TCRdb to the multiplex PCR reads, yields one record per CDR3 protein. Of roughly 740,000 distinct CDR3 sequences listed, around 17% are singletons. The material sequenced was blood. All receptors derive from a man aged 18 to 29 with Graves' hyperthyroidism. Both conserved end residues are part of each CDR3. Each record gives: CDR3 protein, V gene.

CDR3 protein: CASSPGVLGEGDTQYF; V gene: TRBV7-8
CDR3 protein: CAWSSSGGRNQPQHF; V gene: TRBV30
CDR3 protein: CASTGPGANTGELFF; V gene: TRBV19
CDR3 protein: CASSRGTGPNTEAFF; V gene: TRBV4-1
CDR3 protein: CASSPLSGLGTEAFF; V gene: TRBV28
CDR3 protein: CAWSSGQLNSPLHF; V gene: TRBV30
CDR3 protein: CASSYPLWGLAGELFF; V gene: TRBV5-1
CDR3 protein: CASSGSFRHPNTGELFF; V gene: TRBV9
CDR3 protein: CASRRDRGETQYF; V gene: TRBV6-1
CDR3 protein: CASSYSPGNTGELFF; V gene: TRBV6-2/TRBV6-3
CDR3 protein: CASSLVGRAGETQYF; V gene: TRBV28
CDR3 protein: CASTVDRDDYGYTF; V gene: TRBV7-2
CDR3 protein: CASSTHGGYTGELFF; V gene: TRBV6-1
CDR3 protein: CASSLGAGPSTDTQYF; V gene: TRBV7-7
CDR3 protein: CASISGNSYEQYF; V gene: TRBV6-5
CDR3 protein: CASSEISKPQETQYF; V gene: TRBV2
CDR3 protein: CASSNPGQGSYEQYF; V gene: TRBV7-9
CDR3 protein: CASSGSGRAIETQYF; V gene: TRBV25-1
CDR3 protein: CASQLRGPTDTQYF; V gene: TRBV6-1
CDR3 protein: CATFRGGSSYNEQFF; V gene: TRBV2
CDR3 protein: CASSGIVGQFSNQPQHF; V gene: TRBV28
CDR3 protein: CASSTPTWMDTEAFF; V gene: TRBV5-6
CDR3 protein: CASSEGGQLNEKLFF; V gene: TRBV2
CDR3 protein: CASSSSPGTGIDTQYF; V gene: TRBV28
CDR3 protein: CASSSDRGDTQYF; V gene: TRBV12-3/TRBV12-4
CDR3 protein: CASSVQGGGTDTQYF; V gene: TRBV9
CDR3 protein: CASSPIDSSYEQYF; V gene: TRBV18
CDR3 protein: CATSNQGAYYEQYF; V gene: TRBV15
CDR3 protein: CASSQVLGPHNEQFF; V gene: TRBV4-1
CDR3 protein: CASSSKLAPGTEAFF; V gene: TRBV11-1
CDR3 protein: CASSVSTGSYEQYF; V gene: TRBV9
CDR3 protein: CSAYRKETQYF; V gene: TRBV20-1
CDR3 protein: CAISMGQGDEETQYF; V gene: TRBV10-3
CDR3 protein: CASSFTSGMISDIQYF; V gene: TRBV12-3/TRBV12-4
CDR3 protein: CASLQGSGNTIYF; V gene: TRBV28
CDR3 protein: CASSLALKGNEQFF; V gene: TRBV7-9
CDR3 protein: CASGLLAGAYEQYF; V gene: TRBV28
CDR3 protein: CAISESELHEQFF; V gene: TRBV10-3
CDR3 protein: CASSYPTGREQYF; V gene: TRBV7-9
CDR3 protein: CASSFRRVETQYF; V gene: TRBV27